This T cell receptor beta chain was documented in a study of beta chain features in type 1 diabetes. Sorted CD4+ subsets: naive, central memory, regulatory, stem cell-like memory (CD45RO/CCR7/CD25/CD127/CD95/CD27 panel). This clone was counted between two and nine times. What it binds is unknown. Isolated RNA was reverse transcribed in full, so expressed TCRB transcripts were sequenced. Some clones are missing from TCRdb's copy, which holds only in-frame ones; the method was immunoSEQ multiplex PCR. The table has some 290,000 clones, roughly an eighth seen once. This CDR3 spans 15 amino acids. Per the germline V gene, CDR1 is SGHVS and CDR2 is FQNEAQ. V shed 1 base and J 6 bases; nucleotides not matched to a gene: 7. General study points: PCR might pick shorter templates more often, in the same way for patients and controls. Among patients with Type 1 diabetes, TCRB CDR3s were moderately but significantly shorter in every one of the four CD4+ subsets.

This TCR was sampled from a man aged 30 to 45 with type 1 diabetes. The gene calls are TRBV7-8 and TRBJ1-1; TRBD1 agrees at 8 bases. The material sequenced was naive CD4+ T cells from blood. CDR3 region: CASSLERTGLAEAFF. Here the CDR3 DNA reads TGTGCCAGCAGCTTAGAAAGGACAGGGTTGGCTGAAGCTTTCTTT.